This TCR beta chain was retrieved from a study of blood T cell repertoires in COVID-19. Study overall: From the United States, Italy and Spain came samples of acute and convalescent COVID-19. The analysed material was cDNA or gDNA that came from T cells, B-cell-depleted T cells, or PBMCs.

Sequenced by immunoSEQ multiplex PCR; TCRdb stores in-frame clones only, minus some. The table records more than 250,000 clones, approximately 85% of them present only once. The CDR3 runs to 15 residues. Trimming removed 0 bases at V and 4 bases at J, with 13 bases between. CDR1 and CDR2 (germline): SGDLS, YYNGEE. The sample comprised peripheral blood. This chain links TRBV9 with TRBJ1-2; D is possibly TRBD1 (6 bases). The receptor was derived from a human donor in a cohort sampled during active COVID-19. The CDR3 loop reads CASSVDAGARYGYTF. The CDR3 bases are TGTGCCAGCAGCGTAGACGCGGGGGCGCGCTATGGCTACACCTTC.